This is a list of T cell receptor beta chains from one sample in a study of CD8+ T cells in alopecia areata. Using immunoSEQ multiplex PCR, the repertoire was profiled, and TCRdb retains in-frame clones only, with some absent. The data contain about 150,000 clones, 55% of them singletons. The sequenced sample was CD4+ T cells sorted from blood. The receptors come from a human donor in good health. Each CDR3 is given with its conserved first and last residue. A D gene is named only where the DNA matches it firmly. Only part of the rows carry a size: once, few, many, or a class if the clone is expanded.

TRBJ2-7 TRBV9 NA NA TGTGCCAGCAGCGTAGGGGACGGGGTTTCCTACGAGCAGTACTTC CASSVGDGVSYEQYF
TRBJ1-2 TRBV6-5 NA NA TGTGCCAGCAGTTACCTTGCAGGGGCTGGCTACACCTTC CASSYLAGAGYTF
TRBJ2-5 TRBV5-6 NA NA TGTGCCAGCAGCTTGAATTTCGAGGAGACCCAGTACTTC CASSLNFEETQYF
TRBJ2-7 TRBV23-1 NA few TGCGCCAGCAGTCAGGACCCAACTAGAGTTTGTAAAGAGCAGTACTTC CASSQDPTRVCKEQYF
TRBJ2-7 TRBV27 NA NA TGTGCCAGCAGTCCACGACTCCGGGAATGGACCCGCTACGAGCAGTACTTC CASSPRLREWTRYEQYF
TRBJ2-5 TRBV9 NA few TGTGCCAGCAGCGTAGAGGGGTTTGAGACCCAGTACTTC CASSVEGFETQYF
TRBJ2-2 TRBV29-1 TRBD2 NA TGCAGCATACGACTAGCGGGAGTGACCGGGGAGCTGTTTTTT CSIRLAGVTGELFF
TRBJ2-1 TRBV20-1 NA NA TGCAGTGCTCGACTCGGCAATGAGCAGTTCTTC CSARLGNEQFF
TRBJ2-7 TRBV29-1 NA NA TGCAGCGTTGCCCGACAAACCTCCTACGAGCAGTACTTC CSVARQTSYEQYF
TRBJ2-1 TRBV29-1 NA NA TGCAGCGTAGCCGATCGTTGGCAGGTAGCTGAGCAGTTCTTC CSVADRWQVAEQFF
TRBJ2-7 TRBV11-1 TRBD2 NA TGTGCCAGCAGCCCATATAGCGGGAGGGCCCACGAGCAGTACTTC CASSPYSGRAHEQYF
TRBJ2-2 TRBV6-5 NA once TGTGCCAGCAGCTCTATGGGCACCGGGGAGCTGTTTTTT CASSSMGTGELFF
TRBJ1-1 TRBV9 NA NA TGTGCCAGCAGCGTAGACGGCACGGGGGATGCTTTCTTT CASSVDGTGDAFF